This T cell receptor (beta chain) was profiled in a study of blood T cell repertoires in COVID-19. Sequencing used immunoSEQ multiplex PCR; TCRdb keeps in-frame clones, though not all of them. Here the sample spans hundreds of thousands of clones, roughly 90% being singletons. Germline-derived CDR1 and CDR2 are SQVTM and ANQGSEA. V shed 6 bases and J shed 3 bases, with 12 bases lying between them. The CDR3 covers 12 residues. The TCR originated in a woman aged 25 to 39 with active or convalescent COVID-19. The sequencing sample was made of peripheral blood. The rearrangement joins TRBV29-1 to TRBJ2-7; D unresolved. CDR3 region: CSVDDGGYEQYF. CDR3 sequence (DNA): TGCAGCGTAGACGACGGCGGCTACGAGCAGTACTTC.